These 15 T cell receptor beta chains came from one sample sequenced in a study of CD8+ T cells in alopecia areata. Treatment noted: oral pan-JAK inhibitor, 5-10 mg twice daily. Extraction and reverse transcription of RNA yielded cDNA as the sequencing template. Assay: immunoSEQ multiplex PCR; the TCRdb copy retains only in-frame clones and omits some. The data hold about 76,000 clones, with approximately 70% observed a single time. Sequencing was performed on CD8+ T cells sorted from blood, taken at week 24, from a patient treated with tofacitinib. The receptors originated from a human donor with alopecia areata.

This clone was detected only a few times. The rearrangement joins TRBV6-1 to TRBJ2-3; perhaps TRBD1 as D (5 bases). The germline V gene encodes CDR1 MNHNS and CDR2 SASEGT. The CDR3 is made up of 11 amino acids. The V end lost 8 bases, the J end lost 6 bases, and 9 bases lay between the germline ends. CDR3 nucleotides: TGTGCCAGCTCAAAGGGGGATACGCAGTATTTT. This encodes CASSKGDTQYF.

The chain links TRBV2 to TRBJ2-7; D is ambiguous. V was shortened by 5 bases and J by 0 bases, with 14 bases between the two germline ends. The CDR3 sequence is 15 residues long. Germline lookup yields CDR1 SNHLY and CDR2 FYNNEI. Here the CDR3 DNA reads TGTGCCAGCAGTCCGGTTCCGTCCAGCTCCTACGAGCAGTACTTC. It is translated as CASSPVPSSSYEQYF.

This clone was observed once. V and J are TRBV13 and TRBJ2-2, with 12 bases identical to TRBD2. Trimming removed 8 bases from V and 2 bases from J; junction bases left unmatched: 9. The germline V gene encodes CDR1 PRHDT and CDR2 FYEKMQ (reference sequence). The CDR3 consists of 17 residues. CDR3 residues: CASLTSGGPSNTGELFF. CDR3 nucleotide sequence: TGTGCCAGCCTTACTAGCGGGGGGCCAAGTAACACCGGGGAGCTGTTTTTT.

The chain employs TRBV7-2 and TRBJ2-1, with D tentatively TRBD1 or TRBD2 (5 bases each). Germline V lookup: CDR1 SGHTA, CDR2 FQGNSA. The CDR3 is made up of 12 amino acids. Trimming cost V 2 bases and J 10 bases, with 9 bases left between them. The CDR3 loop is CASSLWDEEQFF. CDR3 in DNA: TGTGCCAGCAGCTTATGGGACGAAGAGCAGTTCTTC. Full variable domain (outside the CDR3, taken from reference TRBV7-2 and TRBJ2-1): GAGVSQSPSNKVTEKGKDVELRCDPISGHTALYWYRQSLGQGLEFLIYFQGNSAPDKSGLPSDRFSAERTGGSVSTLTIQRTQQEDSAVYLCASSLWDEEQFFGPGTRLTVL.

The rearrangement uses TRBV10-2 and TRBJ2-5, with TRBD2 identical over 9 bases. J gave up 5 bases and V 7 bases, and 11 bases lay outside the gene matches. CDR1 is WSHSY and CDR2 is SAAADI in the germline V gene. The CDR3 runs to 15 residues. CDR3 DNA: TGCGCCAGCATGAGGATGGCGGGGGGGCTGGAGACCCAGTACTTC. Its protein product is CASMRMAGGLETQYF.

The gene calls are TRBV30 and TRBJ2-7; D possibly corresponds to TRBD2 (6 bases). The CDR3 sequence is 15 residues long. Per germline, CDR1 GTSNPN and CDR2 SVGIG (reference sequence). Trimming took 1 base from V and 5 from J, leaving 18 bases between them. The CDR3 DNA reads TGTGCCTGGAGTGGGATCGGGACTGCCGTCGACGAGCAGTACTTC. This codes for CAWSGIGTAVDEQYF.

This clone was seen a few times. This sequence joins TRBV5-1 and TRBJ2-1; 12 bases line up with TRBD2. V shed 5 bases, J shed 4 bases, and the junction held 4 bases outside the gene matches. Looked up from germline, CDR1 is SGHRS and CDR2 is YFSETQ. The CDR3 contains 15 residues. This CDR3 is CASSPGTSGYNEQFF. CDR3 in DNA: TGCGCCAGCAGTCCCGGGACTAGCGGGTACAATGAGCAGTTCTTC.

V gene TRBV29-1 combines with J gene TRBJ2-1, with D possibly being TRBD1 or TRBD2 (7 bases each). The CDR3 consists of 14 residues. V lost 4 bases and J lost 7, with 17 bases in between. CDR1 and CDR2 (germline): SQVTM, ANQGSEA. The CDR3: CSVAYHQGGNEQFF. The CDR3 DNA sequence: TGCAGCGTTGCGTATCACCAGGGGGGGAATGAGCAGTTCTTC.

The V gene is TRBV6-5, the J gene TRBJ2-3; D not resolved. The CDR3 is 12 residues long. Germline V gene sequence: CDR1 MNHEY, CDR2 SVGAGI. The V and J ends lost 6 bases and 0 bases respectively, with 4 bases between them. This chain's CDR3 is CASRDSTDTQYF. The CDR3 DNA follows: TGTGCCAGCAGGGACAGCACAGATACGCAGTATTTT.

This chain uses TRBV4-3 with TRBJ2-7; D is perhaps TRBD2 (5 bases). Germline V CDR1 and CDR2: LGHNA, YSLEER. The V end lost 0 bases, the J end lost 5 bases, and 14 bases lay between the germline ends. The CDR3 covers 15 residues. As DNA, the CDR3 is TGCGCCAGCAGCCAAGAGGGCCTAGCTGCGAACGAGCAGTACTTC. It translates to CASSQEGLAANEQYF.

The rearrangement joins TRBV9 to TRBJ2-1; D gene unclear. Trimming removed 0 bases from V and 3 bases from J, with 10 bases in between. CDR3 length: 15 residues. Per the germline V gene, CDR1 is SGDLS and CDR2 is YYNGEE. Here the CDR3 DNA reads TGTGCCAGCAGCGTAGGGGAAGGCCGCTACAATGAGCAGTTCTTC. As protein: CASSVGEGRYNEQFF.

The chain combines TRBV29-1 with TRBJ1-2; possible D gene TRBD1, 6 bases. Per germline, CDR1 SQVTM and CDR2 ANQGSEA. This CDR3 has 12 residues. The V end was cut by 5 bases, the J end by 6 bases, with 13 bases between. DNA for the CDR3: TGCAGCGTTCTCCTAGGGGGAAATGGCTACACCTTC. Protein: CSVLLGGNGYTF. The complete variable domain, with remaining parts taken from reference TRBV29-1 and TRBJ1-2, reads SAVISQKPSRDICQRGTSLTIQCQVDSQVTMMFWYRQQPGQSLTLIATANQGSEATYESGFVIDKFPISRPNLTFSTLTVSNMSPEDSSIYLCSVLLGGNGYTFGSGTRLTVV.

Notes on this clone: Distinct nucleotide sequences in the sample also encode this CDR3. The chain has TRBV27 and TRBJ2-7, with 11 nucleotides matching TRBD2. There are 17 residues in the CDR3. Germline values: CDR1 MNHEY, CDR2 SMNVEV (reference sequence). Germline trimming cut 2 bases from V and 0 bases from J; bases unmatched to any gene: 6. CDR3 bases: TGTGCCAGCAGTTTAAGGGGACTAGCGGAGATCTCCTACGAGCAGTACTTC. Its protein is CASSLRGLAEISYEQYF.

This chain links TRBV6-6 with TRBJ2-3; no clear D gene. Germline loops: CDR1 MNHNY, CDR2 SVGAGI (reference sequence). The CDR3 runs 13 residues. Deletions cut 7 bases from V and 2 bases from J, with 10 bases between. CDR3 residues: CASKDANTDTQYF. CDR3 nucleotide sequence: TGTGCCAGCAAGGACGCCAACACAGATACGCAGTATTTT.

The chain couples TRBV2 to TRBJ2-6; D possibly matches TRBD1 or TRBD2 (6 bases each). V lost 8 bases and J lost 0, with 11 bases in between. Germline CDR1 and CDR2: SNHLY and FYNNEI. This CDR3 has 15 residues. DNA of the CDR3: TGTGCCAGCGAGGGGGGCACCTCTGGGGCCAACGTCCTGACTTTC. Protein: CASEGGTSGANVLTF.